This T cell receptor beta chain was captured by sequencing in a study of glioma-infiltrating T cells (dated by TCRdb to the mid-2010s). General notes on the study: TCR alpha- and beta-chain repertoires were sequenced from glioma tissue, non-neoplastic brain tissue and matched peripheral blood mononuclear cells. To measure how far tissue and blood T-cell populations diverged, each tissue-infiltrating repertoire was compared against the peripheral blood repertoire of the same patient. Three low-grade glioma patients, fewer than 10 primary glioblastoma patients and three non-glioma patients contributing non-neoplastic brain tissue were included in the paired cohort. Broad study findings and their caveats: Small numbers underpinned the group comparisons: under ten glioblastoma patients, three low-grade glioma patients and three non-neoplastic patients. Tissue and blood shared very few CDR3 sequences, a result attributed to high CDR3 diversity and limited sampling. In non-neoplastic patients, VJ-independent divergence between tissue and blood fell below expectation, whereas in all gliomas, and especially in low-grade gliomas, the divergence rose above expectation.

After removal of 5 bases from V and 8 bases from J, the junction retains 12 bases not matched to a gene. From the germline V gene (reference sequence), CDR1 is DFQATT and CDR2 is SNEGSKA. Including cysteine and phenylalanine, the CDR3 has 14 amino acids. The kept DNA is CDR3 alone, 42 bases in frame from the first base. TCR alpha and beta CDR3 regions were amplified with the iRepertoire nested amplicon-rescue multiplex PCR (arm-PCR) platform from RNA. The input for one-step reverse transcription and amplification was 100-400 ng of tissue mRNA or PBMC total RNA. After bead purification, a secondary multiplex PCR added Illumina adapters, and libraries were gel-purified between 200 and 400 bp. Demultiplexing relied on internal 6-nucleotide barcodes carried by the libraries. Libraries were sequenced on an Illumina MiSeq with 2x220 or 2x250 nucleotide paired-end reads. On the authors' methods: FLASH 1.2.11 was used to merge paired reads, and BWA-MEM then aligned the reads to the GRCh37 human genome before TRA and TRB reads were extracted. For V and J assignment, an IMGT-derived reference of cassette sequences and CDR3 motifs that included pseudogenes was used. Reads were translated in three frames, and productive CDR3s were defined by a C…FGXG motif without stop codons. Clonotypes were defined as unique combinations of V-J cassette pair and CDR3 amino acid sequence. Reads were filtered by Hamming distance, with the threshold set by the sequence error rate of each sample in mapped regions. TCRdb redid the processing of the public reads, applying fastp at Q25 and MiXCR, and retained in-frame beta chains. For every CDR3 protein sequence, its rows merge into one entry that carries the most common genes and DNA. The V and J calls, along with clone size, are taken from TCRdb and not from the paper's own processing. In this sample the table shows approximately 120,000 distinct CDR3 sequences, more than 20% of which occur a single time. The ten largest clones add up to roughly 15% of the sample.

Ten or more counts support this clonotype. Its antigen target is currently unknown. Base qualities were left out, and no much larger clone turns up one base away. The receptor comes from a human donor with low-grade glioma or glioblastoma, undergoing nonglioma brain surgery, or in good health (not recorded which). The sequence links TRBV20-1 to TRBJ1-2, with 9 bases matching TRBD1. Sequencing input: glioma tissue, nonneoplastic brain tissue, or PBMCs (not recorded which). The CDR3 sequence is CSAPENRGQGGYTF. At the DNA level, the sequence is TGCAGTGCTCCCGAAAACAGGGGGCAGGGGGGCTACACCTTC.